This entry lists 30 T cell receptor beta chains sequenced from one sample in a study of CD8+ T cells in alopecia areata. Sequencing used cDNA as its template, made by extracting RNA and reverse transcribing it. Measured with immunoSEQ multiplex PCR; TCRdb has only the in-frame clones, and not every one. Here the sample spans 100,000 to 150,000 clones, 47% being singletons. The sequencing sample was made of NKG2D-low CD8+ T cells sorted from blood. Receptors were obtained from a human donor with alopecia areata.

The chain employs TRBV5-4 and TRBJ2-1, with D tentatively TRBD1 or TRBD2 (5 bases each). This CDR3 comprises 15 residues. The V gene lost 7 bases and the J gene lost 7 bases, with 21 bases spanning the gap. The germline CDR1 and CDR2 sequences are SGHNT and YYREEE (reference sequence). As DNA, the CDR3 is TGTGCCAGCCGCATCCAGGGAAGTTCGGGAAATGAGCAGTTCTTC. Translating gives CASRIQGSSGNEQFF.

The chain employs TRBV2 and TRBJ2-3; 14 bases align to TRBD2. Germline assignment: CDR1 SNHLY and CDR2 FYNNEI. The CDR3 loop spans 15 amino acids. V shed 8 bases and J 5 bases; nucleotides not matched to a gene: 6. The DNA of the CDR3 is TGTGCCAGCCACCTTGGACTAGCGGGAGGAGATACGCAGTATTTT. Translation gives CASHLGLAGGDTQYF.

This chain connects TRBV29-1 to TRBJ2-7; 8 bases line up with TRBD1. V shed 1 base and J 2 bases; nucleotides not matched to a gene: 4. This CDR3 has 14 residues. Germline CDR1 SQVTM, CDR2 ANQGSEA. DNA for the CDR3: TGCAGCGTTGAAGGACAGGGGTCGCCCTACGAGCAGTACTTC. Translation: CSVEGQGSPYEQYF.

The rearrangement joins TRBV29-1 to TRBJ1-1; D perhaps matches TRBD1 (5 bases). Trimming cost V 3 bases and J 6 bases, with 17 bases left between them. Looked up from germline, CDR1 is SQVTM and CDR2 is ANQGSEA. CDR3 length: 14 residues. CDR3 nucleotides: TGCAGCGTTGACATGGGCAGGGCTAGGTCTGAAGCTTTCTTT. It yields the protein CSVDMGRARSEAFF.

This clone was seen a few times. The chain joins TRBV29-1 to TRBJ2-7; D remains ambiguous. Trimming cost V 1 base and J 4 bases, with 17 bases left between them. The CDR3 runs 15 residues. CDR1 is SQVTM, CDR2 ANQGSEA, per germline. The CDR3 spells CSVEGWQKGTYEQYF. In nucleotides, the CDR3 is TGCAGCGTTGAAGGTTGGCAAAAGGGTACTTACGAGCAGTACTTC.

CDR3 amino acids: CSVEIREAPIETQYF. In DNA, the CDR3 is TGCAGCGTTGAAATTAGGGAGGCTCCAATTGAGACCCAGTACTTC. The rearrangement links TRBV29-1 to TRBJ2-5; D may be TRBD2 (6 bases). This CDR3 has 15 amino acids. V lost 2 bases and J 5 bases, leaving 18 bases between the germline ends. The V gene's germline CDR1 is SQVTM and CDR2 ANQGSEA.

This clone has only a few counts. The chain is built from TRBV28 and TRBJ2-5; D is unclear. The CDR3 length is 14 residues. V was clipped by 1 base and J by 5 bases, with 11 bases between them. Germline V gives CDR1 MDHEN, CDR2 SYDVKM. The DNA for the CDR3 is TGTGCCAGCAGTTTATTCACTTACCCGGAGACCCAGTACTTC. It encodes CASSLFTYPETQYF.

The chain has TRBV27 and TRBJ2-5; 7 bases are a match to TRBD2. The germline V gene encodes CDR1 MNHEY and CDR2 SMNVEV (reference sequence). The CDR3 loop spans 13 amino acids. J was trimmed by 2 bases and V by 5 bases; bases with no gene match: 2. CDR3 sequence reads: CASSGGLQETQYF. The CDR3 nucleotides read TGTGCCAGCAGTGGGGGACTACAAGAGACCCAGTACTTC.

This rearrangement joins TRBV29-1 to TRBJ2-2; D not certain. This CDR3 comprises 10 residues. V dropped 2 bases and J dropped 8 bases, with 3 bases sitting between them. Germline values: CDR1 SQVTM, CDR2 ANQGSEA. The CDR3 loop is CSVEQGELFF. The CDR3, as DNA: TGCAGCGTTGAACAAGGGGAGCTGTTTTTT.

The V and J genes are TRBV29-1 and TRBJ1-1; D gene ambiguous. The germline gives CDR1 SQVTM, CDR2 ANQGSEA. Trimming took off 1 base at V and 12 bases at J, with 15 bases between the two ends. The CDR3 runs 12 residues. CDR3 DNA: TGCAGCGTTGAAGTGGGGTCGCCCGGAACTTTCTTT. Its protein is CSVEVGSPGTFF.

The J gene is TRBJ2-2, the V gene TRBV29-1; 11 nucleotides align to TRBD2. Trimming at V came to 7 bases and at J to 4 bases, leaving 8 bases not matched to a gene. This CDR3 region has 15 residues. Germline V gives CDR1 SQVTM, CDR2 ANQGSEA. CDR3 sequence: CSAEGTSGATGELFF. The CDR3 region has the DNA TGCAGCGCCGAAGGGACTAGCGGAGCCACCGGGGAGCTGTTTTTT.

V and J are TRBV12-5 and TRBJ2-3; 10 bases fit TRBD1. J lost 2 bases, V lost 3 bases, and 5 bases had no gene match. The CDR3 is 16 amino acids. The germline gives CDR1 LGHNT, CDR2 FRNRAP. In DNA, the CDR3 is TGTGCTAGTGGTTTCGGGACAGGGGTCAACACAGATACGCAGTATTTT. Protein sequence: CASGFGTGVNTDTQYF.

The gene calls are TRBV11-2 and TRBJ2-3; D is undetermined. Trimming stripped 8 bases from V and 6 bases from J, with 6 bases between. This CDR3 is built from 10 residues. CDR1 is SGHAT and CDR2 is FQNNGV in the germline V gene. As DNA, the CDR3 is TGTGCCAGCGGCCCCGATACGCAGTATTTT. It translates to CASGPDTQYF.

J is TRBJ1-1 and V is TRBV2; perhaps TRBD1 as D (5 bases). The CDR3 contains 11 residues. Germline CDR1 is SNHLY and CDR2 is FYNNEI. The V and J ends lost 8 bases and 4 bases respectively, with 8 bases between them. The CDR3 DNA sequence: TGTGCCAGCTCAGGGTTCACTGAAGCTTTCTTT. This codes for CASSGFTEAFF.

This clone was picked up a small number of times. The same CDR3 is also encoded by other DNA sequences in this sample. The rearrangement links TRBV29-1 to TRBJ2-3; 7 positions agree with TRBD2. Unmatched junction bases numbered 0, after V lost 6 bases and J lost 6 bases. The CDR3 covers 10 residues. CDR1 is SQVTM, CDR2 ANQGSEA, per germline. DNA of the CDR3: TGCAGCGTGGGGGGGGATACGCAGTATTTT. It encodes CSVGGDTQYF.

The chain links TRBV28 to TRBJ2-7; D may match TRBD1 or TRBD2 (6 bases each). V was trimmed by 3 bases and J by 3 bases, leaving 12 bases between them. Germline V gene data show CDR1 as MDHEN and CDR2 as SYDVKM. The CDR3 has 14 amino acids. The CDR3 loop reads CASSFGGGHYEQYF. In nucleotides, the CDR3 is TGTGCCAGCAGTTTCGGAGGGGGACACTACGAGCAGTACTTC.

This clone has a single count. This chain connects TRBV4-1 to TRBJ2-7, with 9 positions matching TRBD1. Unmatched junction bases numbered 7, after V lost 0 bases and J lost 4 bases. Per the germline V gene, CDR1 is MGHRA and CDR2 is YSYEKL. The CDR3 totals 16 residues. In DNA, the CDR3 is TGCGCCAGCAGCCAAGATCCCGGGACAGGGACTTACGAGCAGTACTTC. Protein sequence: CASSQDPGTGTYEQYF.

The chain couples TRBV30 to TRBJ2-1; unclear D gene. CDR1 is GTSNPN, CDR2 SVGIG, per germline (reference sequence). The CDR3 length is 16 residues. V was trimmed by 2 bases and J by 3 bases, leaving 17 bases between them. The CDR3 here is CAWSTHDSFYYNEQFF. CDR3 sequence (DNA): TGTGCCTGGAGTACACACGACTCCTTTTACTACAATGAGCAGTTCTTC.

The chain couples TRBV15 to TRBJ2-1, with D perhaps assigned TRBD1 or TRBD2 (5 bases each). The germline V and J ends were trimmed by 8 bases and 8 bases, with 13 bases remaining between them. The CDR3 sequence is 12 residues long. CDR1 and CDR2 from the germline V gene are LNHNV and YYDKDF (reference sequence). CDR3 protein: CATDGGFDEQFF. The CDR3 bases are TGTGCCACCGATGGGGGATTCGATGAGCAGTTCTTC.

Only a few counts were recorded for this clone. The J gene is TRBJ2-1, the V gene TRBV19, with TRBD1 identical over 8 bases. J lost 2 bases, V lost 5 bases, and 5 bases had no gene match. The CDR3 spans 15 residues. Germline-derived CDR1 and CDR2 are LNHDA and SQIVND (reference sequence). The chain's CDR3 is CASSYAGGPYNEQFF. The CDR3 nucleotides are TGTGCCAGTAGTTACGCAGGGGGCCCCTACAATGAGCAGTTCTTC.

Notes on this clone: Relative to the germline gene, one junction end is altered; a read error may explain this. The chain recombines TRBV29-1 with TRBJ2-1; perhaps TRBD2 as D (5 bases). This CDR3 has 12 residues. Germline V gene sequence: CDR1 SQVTM, CDR2 ANQGSEA. This chain's CDR3 is CSAEGEGIEQFF. The CDR3 bases are TGCAGCGCTGAAGGCGAGGGTATCGAGCAGTTCTTC.

This chain links TRBV11-1 with TRBJ2-5, with unresolved D. V was shortened by 2 bases and J by 5 bases, with 3 bases between the two germline ends. CDR3 length: 11 amino acids. Germline-derived CDR1 and CDR2 are SGHAT and FQDESV (reference sequence). The CDR3: CASSLSETQYF. In DNA form, the CDR3 reads TGTGCCAGCAGCTTATCGGAGACCCAGTACTTC. Using reference TRBV11-1 and TRBJ2-5 for the parts outside the CDR3, the full variable domain is EAEVAQSPRYKITEKSQAVAFWCDPISGHATLYWYRQILGQGPELLVQFQDESVVDDSQLPKDRFSAERLKGVDSTLKIQPAELGDSAMYLCASSLSETQYFGPGTRLLVL.

This clone was found once. The chain joins TRBV27 to TRBJ1-5, with a weak D call TRBD1 (5 bases). The CDR3 consists of 13 residues. V was pared by 7 bases and J by 6 bases, with 13 bases between. CDR1 is MNHEY and CDR2 is SMNVEV in the germline V gene (reference sequence). CDR3 DNA: TGTGCCAGCAACGGAGGGGTCGGTCAGCCCCAGCATTTT. Its translation: CASNGGVGQPQHF.

The chain combines TRBV5-1 with TRBJ2-1, with 7 bases matching TRBD2. J gave up 2 bases and V 0 bases, and 5 bases lay outside the gene matches. The germline V gene has CDR1 SGHRS and CDR2 YFSETQ. The CDR3 sequence is 16 residues long. Written as DNA, the CDR3 is TGCGCCAGCAGCTTGGTGCGAGGGAGGGCCTACAATGAGCAGTTCTTC. It yields the protein CASSLVRGRAYNEQFF.

V and J are TRBV29-1 and TRBJ2-7, with D perhaps given as TRBD1 or TRBD2 (6 bases each). The CDR3 has 12 residues. V was shortened by 2 bases and J by 5 bases, with 10 bases between the two germline ends. CDR1 and CDR2 (germline): SQVTM, ANQGSEA. In DNA form, the CDR3 reads TGCAGCGTTGAAAACAGGGAGGACGAGCAGTACTTC. Translated, it gives CSVENREDEQYF.

The genes are TRBV30 and TRBJ2-3; D could derive from TRBD1 or TRBD2 (5 bases each). This CDR3 is built from 14 residues. Trimming left V 2 bases short and J 5 bases short, with 14 bases between. Looked up from germline, CDR1 is GTSNPN and CDR2 is SVGIG (reference sequence). This chain's CDR3 is CAWSTPGPKDTQYF. Written as DNA, the CDR3 is TGTGCCTGGAGTACGCCGGGGCCTAAAGATACGCAGTATTTT.

The CDR3 DNA sequence: TGTGCCAGCAGTCCTAGCGGGGAGGGATACAATGAGCAGTTCTTC. It is translated as CASSPSGEGYNEQFF. V usage is TRBV6-6 and J usage is TRBJ2-1; TRBD2 aligns across 9 bases. The CDR3 loop spans 15 amino acids. Germline CDR1 reads MNHNY; CDR2 reads SVGAGI (reference sequence). The ends lost 5 bases at V and 4 bases at J; junction bases unmatched: 6.

V usage is TRBV4-1 and J usage is TRBJ2-7; D uncertain. Germline CDR1 and CDR2: MGHRA and YSYEKL. There are 15 residues in the CDR3. Deletions cut 1 base from V and 2 bases from J, with 12 bases between. CDR3 bases: TGCGCCAGCAGCCAAGTGGATATTAGTACCTACGAGCAGTACTTC. Protein sequence: CASSQVDISTYEQYF.

This clone was counted only a few times. The junction differs from germline at one of its ends, possibly a read error. This chain connects TRBV7-6 to TRBJ2-5, with D perhaps matching TRBD1 (6 bases). The CDR3 contains 13 residues. Looked up from germline, CDR1 is SGHVS and CDR2 is FNYEAQ. CDR3 sequence: CASSLATGQGHDF. The CDR3 nucleotides are TGTGCCAGCAGCTTAGCGACAGGACAAGGGCACGACTTC. The variable domain in full, completed from reference TRBV7-6 and TRBJ2-5, reads GAGVSQSPRYKVTKRGQDVALRCDPISGHVSLYWYRQALGQGPEFLTYFNYEAQQDKSGLPNDRFSAERPEGSISTLTIQRTEQRDSAMYRCASSLATGQGHDFGPGTRLLVL.

CDR3 residues: CASSLISDTQYF. CDR3 DNA sequence: TGTGCCAGCAGCTTAATCTCCGATACGCAGTATTTT. V usage is TRBV11-2 and J usage is TRBJ2-3; no clear D gene. Trimming removed 2 bases at V and 6 bases at J, with 6 bases between. The germline V gene has CDR1 SGHAT and CDR2 FQNNGV. CDR3 length: 12 amino acids.